The TCR beta chain described here comes from a study of T-cell memory formation after mild COVID-19. Trimming took off 6 bases at V and 6 bases at J, with 20 bases between the two ends. CDR1 and CDR2 (germline): DFQATT, SNEGSKA (reference sequence). The CDR3 consists of 14 residues. This clonotype came up many times. Constant-segment-primed 5'RACE gave TCR alpha and TCR beta cDNA libraries with sample barcodes and UMIs. MiXCR, run by TCRdb on the 5' RACE reads, gives a single entry per CDR3 protein. The sample lists around 7,000 distinct CDR3 sequences; under 40% were seen once. This receptor was obtained from an adult woman who had mild COVID-19 (a few samples of this study predate the infection). Cell type and time point are not known. The sequencing input was PBMCs or a T cell subset sorted from them (not recorded which). The chain employs TRBV20-1 and TRBJ1-1; tentatively, D is TRBD1 (6 bases). In nucleotides, the CDR3 is TGCAGTGCCCTGTTAAGGCGGGGGGCTTCTGAAGCTTTCTTT. Its protein is CSALLRRGASEAFF.